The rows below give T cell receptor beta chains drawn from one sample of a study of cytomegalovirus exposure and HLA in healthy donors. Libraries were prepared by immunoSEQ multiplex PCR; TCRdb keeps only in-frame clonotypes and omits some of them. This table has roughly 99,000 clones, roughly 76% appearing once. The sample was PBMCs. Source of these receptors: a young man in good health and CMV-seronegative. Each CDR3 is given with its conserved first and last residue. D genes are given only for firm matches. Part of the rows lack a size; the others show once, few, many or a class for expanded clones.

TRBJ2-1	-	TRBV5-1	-	TGCGCCAGCAGTCTTGAGGGTTCCTACAATGAGCAGTTCTTC	CASSLEGSYNEQFF
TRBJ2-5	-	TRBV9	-	TGTGCCAGCAGCCCTGACAGGCTAGAGACCCAGTACTTC	CASSPDRLETQYF
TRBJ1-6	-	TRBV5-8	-	TGTGCCAGCAGCTTAGGGACTGACGGGAATTCACCCCTCCACTTT	CASSLGTDGNSPLHF
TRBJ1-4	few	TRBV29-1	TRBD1	TGCAGCGCACGGACAGGGGTTGAAAAACTGTTTTTT	CSARTGVEKLFF
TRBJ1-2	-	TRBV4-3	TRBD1	TGCGCCAGCAGCCAAGCGGTAGGGGGCAGCTATGGCTACACCTTC	CASSQAVGGSYGYTF
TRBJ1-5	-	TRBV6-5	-	TGTGCCAGCAAAGTAGGCAATCAGCCCCAGCATTTT	CASKVGNQPQHF
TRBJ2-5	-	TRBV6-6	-	TGTGCCAGCAGTCGACGGGAGCAGTACTTC	CASSRREQYF
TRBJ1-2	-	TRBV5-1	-	TGCGCCAGCAGAAGAAGCGAAACGTATGGCTACCCCTTC	CASRRSETYGYPF
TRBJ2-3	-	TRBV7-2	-	TGTGCCAGCAGCTTAGAGGCGGGGACCACAGATACGCAGTATTTT	CASSLEAGTTDTQYF
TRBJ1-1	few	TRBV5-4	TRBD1	TGTGCCAGCAGCCTCAACCCGACAGGGGGGGGGACTGAAGCTTTCTTT	CASSLNPTGGGTEAFF
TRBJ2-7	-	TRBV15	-	TGTGCCACCAGCAGAGATCGTCGGGGGACAGCCTACGAGCAGTACTTC	CATSRDRRGTAYEQYF
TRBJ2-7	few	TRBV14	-	TGTGCCAGCAGCCGGTCGATGCAGGGTTCTTCCTGGCCCTACGAGCAGTACTTC	CASSRSMQGSSWPYEQYF
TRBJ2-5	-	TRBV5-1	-	TGCGCCAGCAGCACCCAACTCTCCGGGACTTCAGAGACCCAGTACTTC	CASSTQLSGTSETQYF